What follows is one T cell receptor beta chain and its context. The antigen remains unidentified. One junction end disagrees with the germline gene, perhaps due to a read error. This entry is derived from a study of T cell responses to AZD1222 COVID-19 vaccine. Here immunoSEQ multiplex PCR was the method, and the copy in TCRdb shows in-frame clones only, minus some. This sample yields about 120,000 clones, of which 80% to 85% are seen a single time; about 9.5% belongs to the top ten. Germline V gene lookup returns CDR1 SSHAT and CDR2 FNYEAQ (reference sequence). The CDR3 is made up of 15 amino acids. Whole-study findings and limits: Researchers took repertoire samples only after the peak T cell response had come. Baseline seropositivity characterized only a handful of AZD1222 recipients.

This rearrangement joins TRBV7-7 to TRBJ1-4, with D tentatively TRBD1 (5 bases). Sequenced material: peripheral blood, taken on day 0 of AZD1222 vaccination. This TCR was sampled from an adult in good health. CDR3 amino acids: CASSLVQGPNEKLFF. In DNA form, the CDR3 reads TGTGCTAGCAGCTTAGTGCAGGGACCAAATGAAAAACTGTTTTTT.